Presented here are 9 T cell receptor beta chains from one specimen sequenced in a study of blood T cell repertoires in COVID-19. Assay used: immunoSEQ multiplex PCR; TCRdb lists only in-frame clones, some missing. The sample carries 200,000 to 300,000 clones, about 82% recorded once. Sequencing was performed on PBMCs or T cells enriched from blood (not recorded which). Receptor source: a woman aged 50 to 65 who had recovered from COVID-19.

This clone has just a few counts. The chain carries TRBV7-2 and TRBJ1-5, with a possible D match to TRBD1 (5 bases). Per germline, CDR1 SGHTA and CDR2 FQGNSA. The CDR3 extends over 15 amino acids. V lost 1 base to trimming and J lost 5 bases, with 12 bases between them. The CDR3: CASSLGAGYYQPQHF. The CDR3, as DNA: TGTGCCAGCAGCTTAGGGGCAGGGTATTATCAGCCCCAGCATTTT.

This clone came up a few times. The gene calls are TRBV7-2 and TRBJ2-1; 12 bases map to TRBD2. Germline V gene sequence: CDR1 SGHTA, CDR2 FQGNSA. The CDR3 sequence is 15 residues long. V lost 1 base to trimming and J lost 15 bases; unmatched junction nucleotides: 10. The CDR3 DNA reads TGTGCCAGCAGCTTAGGCGTCCTAGCGGGGGGGCTAGGGTTCTTC. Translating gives CASSLGVLAGGLGFF.

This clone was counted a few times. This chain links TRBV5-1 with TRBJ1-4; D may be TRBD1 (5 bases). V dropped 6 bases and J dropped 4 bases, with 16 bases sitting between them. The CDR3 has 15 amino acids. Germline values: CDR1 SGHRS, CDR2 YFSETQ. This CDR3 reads CASTLQGLHNEKLFF. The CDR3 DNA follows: TGCGCCAGCACCCTCCAGGGCTTACATAATGAAAAACTGTTTTTT.

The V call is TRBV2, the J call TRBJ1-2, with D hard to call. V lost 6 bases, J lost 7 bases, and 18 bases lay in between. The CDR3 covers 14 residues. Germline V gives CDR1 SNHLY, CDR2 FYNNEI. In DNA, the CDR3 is TGTGCCAGCAGCGTTCGGGAGGGAGTGTCTGGCTACACCTTC. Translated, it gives CASSVREGVSGYTF.

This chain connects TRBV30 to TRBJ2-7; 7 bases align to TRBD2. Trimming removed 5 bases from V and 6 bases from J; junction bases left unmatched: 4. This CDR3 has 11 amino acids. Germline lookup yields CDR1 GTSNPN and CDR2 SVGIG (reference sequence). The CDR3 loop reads CAWSTGGEQYF. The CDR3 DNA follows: TGTGCCTGGTCGACGGGGGGCGAGCAGTACTTC.

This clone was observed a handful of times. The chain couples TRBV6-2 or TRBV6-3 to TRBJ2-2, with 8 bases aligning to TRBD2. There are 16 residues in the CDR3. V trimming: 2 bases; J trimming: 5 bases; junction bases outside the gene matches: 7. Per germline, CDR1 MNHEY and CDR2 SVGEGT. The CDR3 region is CASSYHYRLATGELFF. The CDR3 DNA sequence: TGTGCCAGCAGTTACCACTACCGACTAGCGACCGGGGAGCTGTTTTTT.

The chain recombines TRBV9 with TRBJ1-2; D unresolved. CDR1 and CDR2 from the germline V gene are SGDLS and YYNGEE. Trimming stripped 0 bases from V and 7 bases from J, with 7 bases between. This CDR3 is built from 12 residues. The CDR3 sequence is CASSVAGGGYTF. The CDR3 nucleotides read TGTGCCAGCAGCGTAGCAGGTGGTGGCTACACCTTC.

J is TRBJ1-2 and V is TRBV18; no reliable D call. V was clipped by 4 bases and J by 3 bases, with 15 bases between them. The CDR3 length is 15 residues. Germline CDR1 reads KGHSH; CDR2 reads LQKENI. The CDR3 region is CASSHGLDTDYGYTF. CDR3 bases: TGTGCCAGCTCACACGGCCTTGACACTGACTATGGCTACACCTTC.

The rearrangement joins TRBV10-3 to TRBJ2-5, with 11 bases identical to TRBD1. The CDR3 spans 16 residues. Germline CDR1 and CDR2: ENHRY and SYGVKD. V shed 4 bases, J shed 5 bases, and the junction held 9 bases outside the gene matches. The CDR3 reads CAISGSGTGGRETQYF. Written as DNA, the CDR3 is TGTGCCATCAGTGGATCCGGGACAGGGGGGCGGGAGACCCAGTACTTC.